The rows below give T cell receptor beta chains drawn from one sample of a study of post-analysis software for immune sequencing data. TCRdb fed the PCR reads into MiXCR, producing one record per CDR3 protein. The sample lists about 540,000 distinct CDR3 sequences, around a third occurring once. The specimen was blood. The source is a girl aged 2 to 17 with multiple sclerosis. The conserved cysteine and the conserved F or W are not part of the CDR3 here. A D gene is named only where the DNA matches it firmly.

d_call j_call v_call cdr3_aa
- TRBJ2-1 TRBV7-9 ASGPASRSVDNEQF
TRBD1 TRBJ2-1 TRBV7-3 ASSRDRGQNNEQF
TRBD2 TRBJ2-2 TRBV12-3/TRBV12-4 ASSLAGEGLF
TRBD1 - TRBV3-1 ASTTGGAKTQY
TRBD1 TRBJ1-6 TRBV11-2 VSKSRDRGGSPLH
TRBD1 TRBJ2-7 TRBV6-1 ASRTGTGVHEQY
- TRBJ2-1 TRBV3-1 ASSQVANAEQF
- TRBJ2-5 TRBV3-1 ASRETFRGAKETQY
TRBD2 TRBJ2-3 TRBV5-1 ASNGPGRRASDTQY
- TRBJ2-3 TRBV29-1 SAEDGGTDTQY
- TRBJ1-4 TRBV3-1 ASSPKSGPTNEKLF
- TRBJ1-2 TRBV7-3 ASSLMREGAGGYT
TRBD1 TRBJ1-2 TRBV4-2 ASKPGGLNYGYT
- TRBJ2-1 TRBV3-1 ASSRRGNAISNEQF
TRBD2 TRBJ2-1 TRBV20-1 SARDYSGDSYNEQF
- TRBJ2-5 TRBV7-9 ASSLGTARQETQY
TRBD2 TRBJ2-7 TRBV3-1 ASSPRLAGQASYEQY
- TRBJ2-4 TRBV28 ASSLPGELLKNIQY
TRBD1 TRBJ2-1 TRBV7-2 ASSSTGTGGGNEQF
- TRBJ1-6 TRBV7-2 ASSFKVPASPLH